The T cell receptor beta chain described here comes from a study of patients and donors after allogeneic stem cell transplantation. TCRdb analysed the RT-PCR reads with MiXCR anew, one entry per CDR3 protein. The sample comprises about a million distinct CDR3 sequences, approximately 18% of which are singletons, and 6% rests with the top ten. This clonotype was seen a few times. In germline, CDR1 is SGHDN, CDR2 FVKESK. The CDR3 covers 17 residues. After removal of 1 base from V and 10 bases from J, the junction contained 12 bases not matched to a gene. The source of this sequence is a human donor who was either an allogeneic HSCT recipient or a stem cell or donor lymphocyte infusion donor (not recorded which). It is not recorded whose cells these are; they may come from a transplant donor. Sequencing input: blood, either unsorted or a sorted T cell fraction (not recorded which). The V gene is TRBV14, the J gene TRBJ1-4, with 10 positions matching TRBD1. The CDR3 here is CASSQVGWGTGEGKLFF. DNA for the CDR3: TGTGCCAGCAGCCAAGTCGGTTGGGGGACAGGGGAAGGAAAACTGTTTTTT.